The clone carrying this T cell receptor (beta chain) was observed a single time. Its antigen is unidentified. This sample was taken from a study of T-cell reconstitution after alpha-beta-depleted transplantation in children. Unique molecular identifiers were used in preparing the TCRbeta library. In TCRdb, the PCR reads were re-called with MiXCR into one record per CDR3 protein. Counted here are fewer than 1 million distinct CDR3 sequences, approximately 15% occurring once; the ten biggest clones make up approximately 5%. Study-wide results and caveats: Newly generated T cells supplied most T-cell counts and diversity one year post-transplant. In patients about two months after transplant, alpha-beta T cells reportedly arose from several hundred expanded graft clones.

The CDR3 consists of 16 residues. Germline V gene data show CDR1 as SGHAT and CDR2 as FQNNGV. V lost 9 bases to trimming and J lost 0 bases, with 18 bases between them. The rearrangement joins TRBV11-2 to TRBJ1-3, with D tentatively TRBD1 (5 bases). The TCR originated in a male patient younger than 18 who had a stem cell transplant for acute lymphoblastic leukemia, so the T cells may come from the graft donor. Source: PBMCs, mostly from graft donor cells, taken 360 days after TCRalphabeta/CD19-depleted stem cell transplant. CDR3 sequence (DNA): TGTGCCAGTCATACAGGCGCCTTCAACTCTGGAAACACCATATATTTT. Amino acids: CASHTGAFNSGNTIYF.